Below, 20 T cell receptor beta chains from the same sample are listed, as sequenced in a study of T cells in Graves' hyperthyroidism and ophthalmopathy. Researchers amplified the TCR beta CDR3 regions from RNA transcripts. HTBI primers were used for first-round RT-PCR of the TCR CDR3. MiXCR, applied by TCRdb to the multiplex PCR reads, yields one record per CDR3 protein. The repertoire holds 300,000 to 400,000 distinct CDR3 sequences, with approximately 14% as singletons. Sequencing input: blood. The receptors shown here come from a woman between 25 and 40 years old with Graves' ophthalmopathy.

Ten or more counts support this clonotype. The rearrangement joins TRBV3-1 to TRBJ2-7; tentatively, D is TRBD2 (5 bases). CDR3 length: 14 amino acids. Germline V lookup: CDR1 LGHDT, CDR2 YNNKEL (reference sequence). Trimming took 2 bases from V and 3 from J, leaving 11 bases between them. CDR3 residues: CASSQFGENYEQYF. The CDR3 DNA sequence: TGTGCCAGCAGCCAATTCGGGGAGAACTACGAGCAGTACTTC.

Comment on this clonotype: In this CDR3 the conserved last residue, phenylalanine or tryptophan, is missing, so a read error is likely. J is TRBJ1-5 and V is TRBV30, with a possible D match to TRBD1 (5 bases). The germline gives CDR1 GTSNPN, CDR2 SVGIG (reference sequence). V was pared by 0 bases and J by 4 bases, with 10 bases between. The CDR3 runs to 14 residues. In DNA, the CDR3 is TGTGCCTGGAGTGTACCCAGGGCGAATCAGCCCCAGCATTCT. It translates to CAWSVPRANQPQHS.

This clonotype was counted ten times or more. This chain links TRBV5-1 with TRBJ1-1, with a possible D match to TRBD1 (6 bases). CDR1 and CDR2 (germline): SGHRS, YFSETQ. Trimming pared 3 bases from V and 4 bases from J, leaving 10 bases between. The CDR3 totals 13 residues. The CDR3 region has the DNA TGCGCCAGCAGCTGGACAGTGGGCACTGAAGCTTTCTTT. Translating it yields CASSWTVGTEAFF.

The chain recombines TRBV20-1 with TRBJ2-1, with D possibly TRBD1 on 6 matching bases. Germline assignment: CDR1 DFQATT and CDR2 SNEGSKA (reference sequence). The V end was cut by 0 bases, the J end by 7 bases, with 13 bases between. CDR3 length: 14 residues. The CDR3 DNA reads as TGCAGTGCTAGAGATTACAGGGAAACTAATGAGCAGTTCTTC. As protein: CSARDYRETNEQFF.

This clonotype was seen repeatedly, ten times or more. The J gene is TRBJ2-7, the V gene TRBV28; tentative D call: TRBD2 (6 bases). V lost 3 bases to trimming and J lost 7 bases, with 19 bases between them. The V gene's germline CDR1 is MDHEN and CDR2 SYDVKM. The CDR3 has 15 residues. CDR3 amino acids: CASSLVAGNGREQYF. The CDR3 coding sequence is TGTGCCAGCAGTTTGGTTGCAGGCAATGGGAGGGAGCAGTACTTC.

This clonotype appeared many times. J is TRBJ1-1 and V is TRBV29-1; 7 positions match TRBD1. After removal of 6 bases from V and 6 bases from J, the junction contained 19 bases not matched to a gene. This CDR3 is built from 16 residues. Germline V gene data show CDR1 as SQVTM and CDR2 as ANQGSEA. In DNA, the CDR3 is TGCAGCGTCGCGATCCCGGGACAGAAAGCTTACCCTGAAGCTTTCTTT. Its protein product is CSVAIPGQKAYPEAFF.

The rearrangement joins TRBV2 to TRBJ1-5, with 10 nucleotides matching TRBD1. This CDR3 spans 17 amino acids. Losses at the gene ends were 5 bases for V and 6 bases for J; bases not matched to a gene: 13. Germline V gene sequence: CDR1 SNHLY, CDR2 FYNNEI. Here the CDR3 DNA reads TGTGCCAGCAGTTCTACTCCCGGGACAGGGGTCAGTCAGCCCCAGCATTTT. Amino acid sequence: CASSSTPGTGVSQPQHF.

This clonotype was recorded at least ten times. V and J are TRBV7-8 and TRBJ2-3; TRBD2 agrees at 9 bases. The V segment lost 6 bases and the J segment 5 bases; nucleotides outside the gene matches: 12. This CDR3 is built from 16 residues. Looked up from germline, CDR1 is SGHVS and CDR2 is FQNEAQ. CDR3 DNA sequence: TGTGCCAGCAGGGCGTGGGGACAGCGGGAGGAAGATACGCAGTATTTT. Protein: CASRAWGQREEDTQYF.

About this clonotype: Given a much more abundant clone one base away, this may be a read error. V usage is TRBV20-1 and J usage is TRBJ2-3; D not resolved. Germline values: CDR1 DFQATT, CDR2 SNEGSKA (reference sequence). This CDR3 comprises 14 residues. The CDR3 loop reads CRATPGASTDTQYF. The DNA for the CDR3 is TGCAGGGCCACTCCCGGCGCCAGCACAGATACGCAGTATTTT.

This clonotype has a count of ten or more. The chain combines TRBV5-1 with TRBJ1-5; no clear D gene. The CDR3 covers 15 residues. V was trimmed by 0 bases and J by 5 bases, leaving 12 bases between them. Per the germline V gene, CDR1 is SGHRS and CDR2 is YFSETQ. The chain's CDR3 is CASSLGPGRDQPQHF. The CDR3 DNA sequence: TGCGCCAGCAGCTTGGGTCCCGGGAGGGATCAGCCCCAGCATTTT. The full variable domain, rest sourced from reference TRBV5-1 and TRBJ1-5, is KAGVTQTPRYLIKTRGQQVTLSCSPISGHRSVSWYQQTPGQGLQFLFEYFSETQRNKGNFPGRFSGRQFSNSRSEMNVSTLELGDSALYLCASSLGPGRDQPQHFGDGTRLSIL.

This clonotype was seen ten or more times. The CDR3 loop reads CASSGQGLNGYTF. DNA for the CDR3: TGTGCCAGCAGCGGACAGGGACTAAATGGCTACACCTTC. This chain links TRBV9 with TRBJ1-2; TRBD1 matches at 7 bases. Germline V gives CDR1 SGDLS, CDR2 YYNGEE. The V segment lost 3 bases and the J segment 6 bases; nucleotides outside the gene matches: 5. The CDR3 has 13 amino acids. Full variable domain (missing parts from reference TRBV9 and TRBJ1-2): DSGVTQTPKHLITATGQRVTLRCSPRSGDLSVYWYQQSLDQGLQFLIQYYNGEERAKGNILERFSAQQFPDLHSELNLSSLELGDSALYFCASSGQGLNGYTFGSGTRLTVV.

The chain joins TRBV9 to TRBJ2-3; D remains unclear. The CDR3 has 17 residues. CDR1 is SGDLS, CDR2 YYNGEE, per germline. V lost 0 bases to trimming and J lost 3 bases, with 17 bases between them. The CDR3 protein is CASSVGGWASETDTQYF. CDR3 in DNA: TGTGCCAGCAGCGTAGGTGGGTGGGCGTCGGAGACAGATACGCAGTATTTT.

This clonotype was seen ten or more times. This chain connects TRBV24-1 to TRBJ2-5; 7 bases align to TRBD1. After removal of 4 bases from V and 6 bases from J, the junction contained 13 bases not matched to a gene. This CDR3 spans 16 amino acids. Per germline, CDR1 KGHDR and CDR2 SFDVKD. For the CDR3, the DNA is TGTGCCACCAGTGACCGCGACAGGGAGTACGCGCAGACCCAGTACTTC. Protein: CATSDRDREYAQTQYF.

There are many counts of this clonotype. V gene TRBV3-1 combines with J gene TRBJ1-2; no clear D. CDR1 is LGHDT and CDR2 is YNNKEL in the germline V gene (reference sequence). The CDR3 spans 15 residues. Between the trimmed V and J ends, which lost 0 bases and 0 bases, there was a span of 8 bases. The CDR3 DNA sequence: TGTGCCAGCAGCCAAGACTCCCTTCCTAACTATGGCTACACCTTC. This encodes CASSQDSLPNYGYTF. The full variable domain, its missing parts supplied by reference TRBV3-1 and TRBJ1-2, is DTAVSQTPKYLVTQMGNDKSIKCEQNLGHDTMYWYKQDSKKFLKIMFSYNNKELIINETVPNRFSPKSPDKAHLNLHINSLELGDSAVYFCASSQDSLPNYGYTFGSGTRLTVV.

The rearrangement uses TRBV6-1 and TRBJ1-4, with unresolved D. This CDR3 contains 17 residues. CDR1 is MNHNS and CDR2 is SASEGT in the germline V gene. Trimming took off 5 bases at V and 0 bases at J, with 16 bases between the two ends. In DNA form, the CDR3 reads TGTGCCAGCAGTCTAAGCCCTTATCCTGCAACTAATGAAAAACTGTTTTTT. Translating gives CASSLSPYPATNEKLFF.

This clonotype showed up many times. V is TRBV12-3 or TRBV12-4 and J is TRBJ2-5; no clear D. The CDR3 consists of 16 residues. V shed 5 bases and J shed 4 bases, with 20 bases lying between them. In nucleotides, the CDR3 is TGTGCCAGCAGTCCGAAACCCGGACCGCTACCAGAGACCCAGTACTTC. Protein: CASSPKPGPLPETQYF.

This clonotype was observed many times. J is TRBJ1-1 and V is TRBV10-3; D unresolved. The V gene lost 9 bases and the J gene lost 6 bases, with 14 bases spanning the gap. The CDR3 covers 12 residues. Per germline, CDR1 ENHRY and CDR2 SYGVKD. In DNA form, the CDR3 reads TGTGCCATAGGGAGTTCCAGCGCTGAAGCTTTCTTT. It codes for CAIGSSSAEAFF.

The genes are TRBV5-4 and TRBJ1-5; D may be TRBD1 (6 bases). This CDR3 has 14 amino acids. Trimming shortened V by 4 bases and J by 1 base, and 9 bases separated the two germline ends. CDR1 SGHNT and CDR2 YYREEE come from the germline V gene (reference sequence). Written as DNA, the CDR3 is TGTGCCAGCAGCAATACAGGGAGCAATCAGCCCCAGCATTTT. This gives the protein CASSNTGSNQPQHF.

This clonotype was recorded many times. The V call is TRBV5-1, the J call TRBJ2-3; 7 nucleotides match TRBD2. V lost 0 bases, J lost 6 bases, and 13 bases stayed unmatched. Looked up from germline, CDR1 is SGHRS and CDR2 is YFSETQ. The CDR3 has 17 residues. The CDR3 DNA is TGCGCCAGCAGCTTGGCGGAACTCCTGGGAGGGGACGATACGCAGTATTTT. Translated, it gives CASSLAELLGGDDTQYF.

This clonotype showed up just a few times. The chain carries TRBV6-2 or TRBV6-3 and TRBJ2-7; D may be TRBD1 or TRBD2 (5 bases each). Germline V gene lookup returns CDR1 MNHEY and CDR2 SVGEGT. There are 13 residues in the CDR3. Trimming stripped 6 bases from V and 3 bases from J, with 12 bases between. The CDR3 protein is CASRGPTNYEQYF. CDR3 DNA sequence: TGTGCCAGCAGGGGACCGACCAACTACGAGCAGTACTTC.